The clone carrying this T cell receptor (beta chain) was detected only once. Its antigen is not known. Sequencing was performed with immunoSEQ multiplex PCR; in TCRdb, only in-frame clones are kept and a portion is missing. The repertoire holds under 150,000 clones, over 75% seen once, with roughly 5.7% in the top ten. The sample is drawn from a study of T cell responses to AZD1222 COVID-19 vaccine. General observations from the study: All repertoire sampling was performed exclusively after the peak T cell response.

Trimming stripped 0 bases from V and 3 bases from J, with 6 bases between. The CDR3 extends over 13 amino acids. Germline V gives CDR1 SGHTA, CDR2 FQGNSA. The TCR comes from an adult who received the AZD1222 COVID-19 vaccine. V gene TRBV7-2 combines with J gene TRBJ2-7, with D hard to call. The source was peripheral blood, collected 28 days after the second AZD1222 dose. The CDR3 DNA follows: TGTGCCAGCAGCTTAGCGTTTCACTACGAGCAGTACTTC. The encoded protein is CASSLAFHYEQYF. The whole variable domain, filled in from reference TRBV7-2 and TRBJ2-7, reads GAGVSQSPSNKVTEKGKDVELRCDPISGHTALYWYRQSLGQGLEFLIYFQGNSAPDKSGLPSDRFSAERTGGSVSTLTIQRTQQEDSAVYLCASSLAFHYEQYFGPGTRLTVT.